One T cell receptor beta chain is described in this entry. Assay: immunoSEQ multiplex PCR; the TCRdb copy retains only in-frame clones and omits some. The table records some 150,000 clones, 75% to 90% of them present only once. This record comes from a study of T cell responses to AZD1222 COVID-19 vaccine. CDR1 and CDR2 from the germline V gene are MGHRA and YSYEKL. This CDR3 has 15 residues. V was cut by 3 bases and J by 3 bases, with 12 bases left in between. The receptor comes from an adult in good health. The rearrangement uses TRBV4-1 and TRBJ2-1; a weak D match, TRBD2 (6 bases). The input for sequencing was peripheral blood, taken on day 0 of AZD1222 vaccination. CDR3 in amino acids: CASSQEGPVYNEQFF. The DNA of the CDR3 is TGCGCCAGCAGCCAGGAGGGCCCAGTCTACAATGAGCAGTTCTTC.